A single sample gave rise to the 29 T cell receptor beta chains below, sequenced in a study of blood T cell repertoires in COVID-19. Assay used: immunoSEQ multiplex PCR; TCRdb lists only in-frame clones, some missing. The data hold about 33,000 clones, with about nine tenths observed a single time. Sequencing used peripheral blood. The receptor set was obtained from a man aged 65 to 79 with acute or convalescent COVID-19.

This chain uses TRBV18 with TRBJ1-2, with TRBD1 as a possible D gene (5 bases). The ends were cut back, 6 bases at V and 2 bases at J, with 13 bases in the middle. This CDR3 spans 14 amino acids. From germline, CDR1 is KGHSH and CDR2 LQKENI. For the CDR3, the DNA is TGTGCCAGCTCGGATTATCAGGGCAACTATGGCTACACCTTC. Translated: CASSDYQGNYGYTF. The entire variable domain, with the rest obtained from reference TRBV18 and TRBJ1-2, is as follows: NAGVMQNPRHLVRRRGQEARLRCSPMKGHSHVYWYRQLPEEGLKFMVYLQKENIIDESGMPKERFSAEFPKEGPSILRIQQVVRGDSAAYFCASSDYQGNYGYTFGSGTRLTVV.

The chain combines TRBV6-5 with TRBJ1-3; the D gene is possibly TRBD1 (5 bases). The CDR3 has 14 residues. Trimming removed 6 bases at V and 0 bases at J, with 9 bases between. Germline CDR1 and CDR2: MNHEY and SVGAGI. CDR3: CASRFGGSGNTIYF. CDR3 DNA sequence: TGTGCCAGCAGATTCGGGGGCTCTGGAAACACCATATATTTT.

This clone occurred a few times. The chain combines TRBV10-3 with TRBJ1-2, with 7 bases aligning to TRBD1. The V gene end was trimmed by 0 bases and the J gene end by 5 bases; junction bases not matched to a gene: 0. From germline, CDR1 is ENHRY and CDR2 SYGVKD. This CDR3 is built from 13 residues. This chain's CDR3 is CAISESTGYGYTF. The CDR3 coding sequence is TGTGCCATCAGTGAGTCGACAGGGTATGGCTACACCTTC.

The V gene is TRBV4-3, the J gene TRBJ1-6; D is undetermined. The V end was cut by 1 base, the J end by 9 bases, with 10 bases between. Germline assignment: CDR1 LGHNA and CDR2 YSLEER. This CDR3 has 14 amino acids. The CDR3 DNA is TGCGCCAGCAGCCAAGGGGGTGAGGGTTCACCCCTCCACTTT. Residues: CASSQGGEGSPLHF.

DNA of the CDR3: TGTGCCAGCAGTGGAGGGTATGTGAGCAATCAGCCCCAGCATTTT. The encoded protein is CASSGGYVSNQPQHF. V is TRBV2 and J is TRBJ1-5, with unresolved D. Looked up from germline, CDR1 is SNHLY and CDR2 is FYNNEI. The CDR3 sequence is 15 residues long. Trimming stripped 4 bases from V and 1 base from J, with 11 bases between.

The chain joins TRBV9 to TRBJ2-7, with 11 bases fitting TRBD2. Unmatched junction bases numbered 2, after V lost 0 bases and J lost 3 bases. Germline V gene data show CDR1 as SGDLS and CDR2 as YYNGEE. This CDR3 has 15 amino acids. CDR3 nucleotide sequence: TGTGCCAGCAGCGTAGCAGGACTAGCGGGCTACGAGCAGTACTTC. Translating gives CASSVAGLAGYEQYF. The full variable domain, completed using reference TRBV9 and TRBJ2-7, is DSGVTQTPKHLITATGQRVTLRCSPRSGDLSVYWYQQSLDQGLQFLIQYYNGEERAKGNILERFSAQQFPDLHSELNLSSLELGDSALYFCASSVAGLAGYEQYFGPGTRLTVT.

The chain employs TRBV19 and TRBJ2-2; 10 bases match TRBD1. The CDR3 sequence is 15 residues long. In germline, CDR1 is LNHDA, CDR2 SQIVND (reference sequence). The ends lost 6 bases at V and 8 bases at J; junction bases unmatched: 9. CDR3 in amino acids: CASSLGTGAAGELFF. In DNA form, the CDR3 reads TGTGCCAGTAGCCTCGGGACAGGGGCGGCTGGGGAGCTGTTTTTT.

The chain uses TRBV27 and TRBJ2-7; TRBD1 aligns across 9 bases. Germline V gives CDR1 MNHEY, CDR2 SMNVEV (reference sequence). The CDR3 is 13 amino acids. V dropped 5 bases and J dropped 5; count of bases not matched to a gene: 4. CDR3: CASSGTGTHEQYF. CDR3 DNA: TGTGCCAGCAGTGGGACAGGGACACACGAGCAGTACTTC.

The gene calls are TRBV9 and TRBJ2-2, with 9 bases matching TRBD1. Germline loops: CDR1 SGDLS, CDR2 YYNGEE. V was pared by 4 bases and J by 5 bases, with 3 bases of the junction left unmatched. The CDR3 spans 14 residues. The CDR3 coding sequence is TGTGCCAGCAGCCCGACAGGGGGGACCGGGGAGCTGTTTTTT. It codes for CASSPTGGTGELFF.

This sequence joins TRBV2 and TRBJ2-1; the match to TRBD1 covers 8 bases. Per the germline V gene, CDR1 is SNHLY and CDR2 is FYNNEI. This CDR3 is 14 amino acids long. The V gene end was trimmed by 6 bases and the J gene end by 8 bases; junction bases not matched to a gene: 9. The CDR3 DNA reads TGTGCCAGCAGGCCCGGGACAGGAGTCGATGAGCAGTTCTTC. This sequence encodes CASRPGTGVDEQFF.

This chain links TRBV12-1 with TRBJ2-3; the D call of TRBD2 is as the table states it, not checked on the DNA. TRBV12-1 is designated a pseudogene. The CDR3 spans 17 residues. CDR3 in DNA: TGTGCCAGCAGCTCCAGCGGGAACCCTCTAAGCACAGATACGCAGTATTTT. It yields the protein CASSSSGNPLSTDTQYF.

The chain employs TRBV7-2 and TRBJ2-7; a weak D match, TRBD1 (5 bases). This CDR3 has 12 residues. Trimming stripped 5 bases from V and 4 bases from J, with 9 bases between. Per the germline V gene, CDR1 is SGHTA and CDR2 is FQGNSA. CDR3 loop: CASSQTAYEQYF. CDR3 DNA: TGTGCCAGCAGCCAGACAGCTTACGAGCAGTACTTC.

The chain has TRBV25-1 and TRBJ2-7; 9 bases are shared with TRBD1. CDR3 length equals 13 residues. Germline CDR1 reads MGHDK; CDR2 reads SYGVNS. V was pared by 9 bases and J by 0 bases, with 3 bases of the junction left unmatched. CDR3 in DNA: TGTGCCAGTGACAGGGGGAGCTCCTACGAGCAGTACTTC. It yields the protein CASDRGSSYEQYF.

This clone came up once. The chain recombines TRBV29-1 with TRBJ2-7; 11 bases map to TRBD2. Germline CDR1 SQVTM, CDR2 ANQGSEA. This CDR3 has 14 residues. Germline trimming cut 7 bases from V and 6 bases from J; bases unmatched to any gene: 11. This chain's CDR3 is CSAGTSGSQFEQYF. CDR3 bases: TGCAGCGCTGGTACTAGCGGGAGTCAGTTCGAGCAGTACTTC.

This clone appeared a few times. This chain links TRBV3-1 (or the pseudogene TRBV3-2) with TRBJ2-3, with TRBD2 identical over 8 bases. Per germline, CDR1 LGHDT and CDR2 YNNKEL (reference sequence). J was trimmed by 8 bases and V by 0 bases; bases with no gene match: 10. CDR3 size: 16 residues. The CDR3 reads CASSQEPGSGGRTQYF. In nucleotides, the CDR3 is TGTGCCAGCAGCCAAGAGCCGGGGTCGGGAGGGCGTACGCAGTATTTT.

The chain joins TRBV12-5 to TRBJ2-1; D may be TRBD2 (5 bases). The CDR3 is 17 residues long. Germline lookup yields CDR1 LGHNT and CDR2 FRNRAP. With 0 bases removed from V and 1 base from J, the gap between germline ends came to 13 bases. CDR3 amino acids: CASGLVLGSLSYNEQFF. The CDR3 coding sequence is TGTGCTAGTGGTTTGGTACTGGGGAGTTTATCCTACAATGAGCAGTTCTTC.

The genes are TRBV6-2 or TRBV6-3 and TRBJ2-1; D uncertain. There are 11 residues in the CDR3. Per germline, CDR1 MNHEY and CDR2 SVGEGT. With 5 bases removed from V and 5 bases from J, the gap between germline ends came to 4 bases. In nucleotides, the CDR3 is TGTGCCAGCAGTCGAGACAATGAGCAGTTCTTC. It translates to CASSRDNEQFF.

In DNA form, the CDR3 reads TGTGCCAGCGCCGAAGTCGGGGAGCAGTACTTC. It yields the protein CASAEVGEQYF. The chain is built from TRBV12-3 or TRBV12-4 and TRBJ2-7, with no clear D. Between the trimmed V and J ends, which lost 8 bases and 7 bases, there was a span of 12 bases. This CDR3 region has 11 residues.

The J gene is TRBJ1-4, the V gene TRBV20-1, with TRBD1 as a possible D gene (5 bases). The CDR3 sequence is 14 residues long. CDR1 and CDR2 (germline): DFQATT, SNEGSKA (reference sequence). Trimming pared 3 bases from V and 5 bases from J, leaving 13 bases between. The CDR3, as DNA: TGCAGTGCTAGTGATGACAGAGAGAATGAAAAACTGTTTTTT. Protein product: CSASDDRENEKLFF.

This clone came up once. The chain has TRBV5-1 and TRBJ1-1; D gene uncertain. The CDR3 consists of 11 residues. Trimming took 4 bases from V and 3 from J, leaving 4 bases between them. Looked up from germline, CDR1 is SGHRS and CDR2 is YFSETQ. For the CDR3, the DNA is TGCGCCAGCAGCCGGGACACTGAAGCTTTCTTT. It yields the protein CASSRDTEAFF.

The CDR3 DNA sequence: TGTGCCAGCAGCGTAGAGGGGGCCTACTCTGGAAACACCATATATTTT. It specifies CASSVEGAYSGNTIYF. The chain employs TRBV9 and TRBJ1-3, with 7 bases identical to TRBD1. With 0 bases clipped from V and 0 bases from J, the junction kept 3 bases outside the gene matches. Germline CDR1 SGDLS, CDR2 YYNGEE. CDR3 length equals 16 residues.

This rearrangement joins TRBV27 to TRBJ1-4; 7 nucleotides agree with TRBD1. Germline CDR1 and CDR2: MNHEY and SMNVEV (reference sequence). The ends lost 7 bases at V and 2 bases at J; junction bases unmatched: 7. CDR3 length: 15 amino acids. This CDR3 reads CASKPGGSTNEKLFF. The CDR3 region has the DNA TGTGCCAGCAAGCCAGGGGGGTCTACTAATGAAAAACTGTTTTTT.

This chain joins TRBV27 and TRBJ1-5; D unresolved. V gave up 2 bases and J gave up 4 bases, with 18 bases separating them. Germline V gene data show CDR1 as MNHEY and CDR2 as SMNVEV (reference sequence). CDR3 size: 17 residues. The CDR3, as DNA: TGTGCCAGCAGTTTAACGGGCCCGGGGATTGGGAATCAGCCCCAGCATTTT. Translated, it gives CASSLTGPGIGNQPQHF.

The rearrangement links TRBV5-6 to TRBJ2-1; 9 bases are a match to TRBD2. The trim removed 5 bases at V and 6 bases at J, leaving 6 bases unmatched. The CDR3 runs to 14 residues. Germline lookup yields CDR1 SGHDT and CDR2 YYEEEE. CDR3 nucleotide sequence: TGTGCCAGCAGAGAGCGGGAGGACTTCAATGAGCAGTTCTTC. The encoded protein is CASREREDFNEQFF.

This clone has more than one count but fewer than ten. The genes are TRBV29-1 and TRBJ2-3; 7 nucleotides align to TRBD1. The CDR3 is 15 amino acids. V shed 1 base and J 1 base; nucleotides not matched to a gene: 5. Germline V gene data show CDR1 as SQVTM and CDR2 as ANQGSEA. The CDR3 coding sequence is TGCAGCGTTGAAGGGGGACAGTGGGGCACAGATACGCAGTATTTT. Its translation is CSVEGGQWGTDTQYF.

The chain couples TRBV6-1 to TRBJ2-1, with 10 bases identical to TRBD2. This CDR3 contains 17 residues. V trimming: 3 bases; J trimming: 2 bases; junction bases outside the gene matches: 7. CDR1 and CDR2 (germline): MNHNS, SASEGT. CDR3 nucleotide sequence: TGTGCCAGCAGTGATGTGACTAGCGGGTTCACCTACAATGAGCAGTTCTTC. Amino acids: CASSDVTSGFTYNEQFF.

The rearrangement joins TRBV5-1 to TRBJ2-5; TRBD2 aligns across 11 bases. The V and J ends lost 2 bases and 2 bases, in that order; junction bases with no gene match: 2. The CDR3 runs to 15 residues. Germline CDR1 SGHRS, CDR2 YFSETQ. The chain's CDR3 is CASSFSGRAQETQYF. The CDR3 region has the DNA TGCGCCAGCAGCTTTAGCGGGAGGGCACAAGAGACCCAGTACTTC.

This clone was observed once. The CDR3, as DNA: TGTGCCAGCAGCGCAGGCAACTATGGCTACACCTTC. It yields the protein CASSAGNYGYTF. The rearrangement links TRBV6-5 to TRBJ1-2; unclear D gene. Germline assignment: CDR1 MNHEY and CDR2 SVGAGI. This CDR3 spans 12 amino acids. V gave up 6 bases and J gave up 2 bases, with 7 bases separating them.

The chain has TRBV24-1 and TRBJ2-1; 12 nucleotides agree with TRBD2. After removal of 4 bases from V and 4 bases from J, the junction contained 4 bases not matched to a gene. Germline V gene lookup returns CDR1 KGHDR and CDR2 SFDVKD. CDR3 size: 16 residues. CDR3 sequence (DNA): TGTGCCACCAGTGAGATCGGGACTAGCGGGTACAATGAGCAGTTCTTC. It is translated as CATSEIGTSGYNEQFF.